These T cell receptor beta chains were read from a single sample in a study of beta chain features in type 1 diabetes. Only in-frame clones appear in the TCRdb table, and some are missing; sequencing was by immunoSEQ multiplex PCR. The table includes some 660,000 clones, 11% to 15% detected once. The sample taken for sequencing was naive CD4+ T cells from blood. Every receptor here comes from a man aged 18 to 30 with type 1 diabetes. Each CDR3 is given with its conserved first and last residue. Fields, in order: CDR3 protein, CDR3 DNA, J gene, D gene, V gene, clone size. The D gene is left open where the match is weak. Rows may omit the clone size; those that give it use once, few, many or a size class.

CDR3 protein: CSVGGTSGFYNEQFF
CDR3 DNA: TGCAGCGTTGGGGGTACTAGCGGATTCTACAATGAGCAGTTCTTC
J gene: TRBJ2-1
D gene: TRBD2
V gene: TRBV29-1
clone size: -

CDR3 protein: CASRYRSGLSNQPQHF
CDR3 DNA: TGTGCCAGCAGATACCGATCGGGGCTAAGCAATCAGCCCCAGCATTTT
J gene: TRBJ1-5
D gene: -
V gene: TRBV2
clone size: -

CDR3 protein: CATSRGAGPSTDTQYF
CDR3 DNA: TGTGCCACCAGCAGAGGGGCAGGGCCCAGCACAGATACGCAGTATTTT
J gene: TRBJ2-3
D gene: -
V gene: TRBV15
clone size: -

CDR3 protein: CASSKRVRDEQFF
CDR3 DNA: TGTGCCTCCTCCAAACGGGTGAGGGATGAGCAGTTCTTC
J gene: TRBJ2-1
D gene: -
V gene: TRBV6-1
clone size: -

CDR3 protein: CATSGRFQETQYF
CDR3 DNA: TGTGCCACCAGCGGCCGATTCCAAGAGACCCAGTACTTC
J gene: TRBJ2-5
D gene: -
V gene: TRBV15
clone size: few

CDR3 protein: CASSLLYTEAFF
CDR3 DNA: TGTGCCAGCAGTCTCCTTTACACTGAAGCTTTCTTT
J gene: TRBJ1-1
D gene: -
V gene: TRBV28
clone size: -

CDR3 protein: CASSVSLAGGPDNEQFF
CDR3 DNA: TGTGCCAGTAGTGTAAGTTTAGCGGGAGGGCCTGACAATGAGCAGTTCTTC
J gene: TRBJ2-1
D gene: TRBD2
V gene: TRBV19
clone size: few

CDR3 protein: CASSVELRHGYTF
CDR3 DNA: TGTGCCAGCAGCGTAGAGCTGAGGCATGGCTACACCTTC
J gene: TRBJ1-2
D gene: -
V gene: TRBV9
clone size: few

CDR3 protein: CASSLEQGRGQPQHF
CDR3 DNA: TGTGCCAGCAGCTTAGAGCAGGGACGGGGTCAGCCCCAGCATTTT
J gene: TRBJ1-5
D gene: -
V gene: TRBV7-2
clone size: few

CDR3 protein: CAWSYRGQGTQYF
CDR3 DNA: TGTGCCTGGAGTTACAGGGGGCAAGGTACGCAGTATTTT
J gene: TRBJ2-3
D gene: TRBD1
V gene: TRBV30
clone size: few

CDR3 protein: CAWTTGDPTSTDTQYF
CDR3 DNA: TGTGCCTGGACTACTGGGGACCCTACTAGCACAGATACGCAGTATTTT
J gene: TRBJ2-3
D gene: -
V gene: TRBV30
clone size: -

CDR3 protein: CASSLGAGPEAFF
CDR3 DNA: TGCGCCAGCAGCTTGGGTGCTGGACCTGAAGCTTTCTTT
J gene: TRBJ1-1
D gene: -
V gene: TRBV5-1
clone size: few

CDR3 protein: CASSPRDSNYGYTF
CDR3 DNA: TGTGCCAGCTCACCGCGGGACAGTAACTATGGCTACACCTTC
J gene: TRBJ1-2
D gene: TRBD1
V gene: TRBV18
clone size: few

CDR3 protein: CASTAGETGEQYF
CDR3 DNA: TGCGCCAGCACGGCAGGCGAAACGGGCGAGCAGTACTTC
J gene: TRBJ2-7
D gene: -
V gene: TRBV5-1
clone size: few

CDR3 protein: CAWSGQPQETQYF
CDR3 DNA: TGTGCCTGGAGTGGACAGCCTCAAGAGACCCAGTACTTC
J gene: TRBJ2-5
D gene: -
V gene: TRBV30
clone size: few

CDR3 protein: CASSGQRTNEKLFF
CDR3 DNA: TGTGCCAGCAGCGGACAGCGGACTAATGAAAAACTGTTTTTT
J gene: TRBJ1-4
D gene: -
V gene: TRBV25-1
clone size: -

CDR3 protein: CAWSVTADYNEQFF
CDR3 DNA: TGTGCCTGGAGTGTAACAGCGGACTACAATGAGCAGTTCTTC
J gene: TRBJ2-1
D gene: -
V gene: TRBV30
clone size: -

CDR3 protein: CASSANRGLQDGYTF
CDR3 DNA: TGTGCCAGCAGCGCAAACAGGGGGCTGCAGGATGGCTACACCTTC
J gene: TRBJ1-2
D gene: TRBD1
V gene: TRBV9
clone size: few

CDR3 protein: CASSGRDGAYEQYF
CDR3 DNA: TGCGCCAGCAGCGGGAGGGACGGCGCCTACGAGCAGTACTTC
J gene: TRBJ2-7
D gene: TRBD2
V gene: TRBV5-1
clone size: -

CDR3 protein: CASSIRTSGYNEQFF
CDR3 DNA: TGTGCCAGTAGTATTAGGACTAGCGGATACAATGAGCAGTTCTTC
J gene: TRBJ2-1
D gene: TRBD2
V gene: TRBV19
clone size: few

CDR3 protein: CAWSVWTGEKDEQYF
CDR3 DNA: TGTGCCTGGAGTGTGTGGACAGGGGAAAAGGACGAGCAGTACTTC
J gene: TRBJ2-7
D gene: TRBD1
V gene: TRBV30
clone size: few

CDR3 protein: CSVSRQGQDTQYF
CDR3 DNA: TGCAGCGTTTCTCGCCAGGGCCAGGATACGCAGTATTTT
J gene: TRBJ2-3
D gene: -
V gene: TRBV29-1
clone size: few

CDR3 protein: CASSQGTNYGYTF
CDR3 DNA: TGTGCCAGCTCACAAGGAACCAACTATGGCTACACCTTC
J gene: TRBJ1-2
D gene: -
V gene: TRBV18
clone size: few

CDR3 protein: CASSLATSSYNEQFF
CDR3 DNA: TGCGCCAGCAGCTTGGCTACGTCCTCCTACAATGAGCAGTTCTTC
J gene: TRBJ2-1
D gene: -
V gene: TRBV5-1
clone size: -

CDR3 protein: CASSPQLDEQYF
CDR3 DNA: TGTGCCAGCTCACCACAACTGGACGAGCAGTACTTC
J gene: TRBJ2-7
D gene: -
V gene: TRBV18
clone size: -

CDR3 protein: CASSLERTVKAFF
CDR3 DNA: TGTGCCAGCAGCTTGGAGCGGACCGTAAAAGCTTTCTTT
J gene: TRBJ1-1
D gene: -
V gene: TRBV5-6
clone size: -

CDR3 protein: CASRQGATGELFF
CDR3 DNA: TGCGCCAGCAGACAGGGGGCGACCGGGGAGCTGTTTTTT
J gene: TRBJ2-2
D gene: TRBD1
V gene: TRBV5-1
clone size: -

CDR3 protein: CASSLIVSETQYF
CDR3 DNA: TGTGCCAGCAGCTTGATTGTATCAGAGACCCAGTACTTC
J gene: TRBJ2-5
D gene: -
V gene: TRBV2
clone size: few

CDR3 protein: CASSQGRILANYGYTF
CDR3 DNA: TGCGCCAGCAGCCAAGGAAGAATCCTAGCTAACTATGGCTACACCTTC
J gene: TRBJ1-2
D gene: -
V gene: TRBV4-1
clone size: -

CDR3 protein: CASSLVPAGGAYEQYF
CDR3 DNA: TGTGCCAGCAGTTTAGTCCCAGCGGGAGGAGCCTACGAGCAGTACTTC
J gene: TRBJ2-7
D gene: TRBD2
V gene: TRBV6-5
clone size: -

CDR3 protein: CASRRYGDIYEQYF
CDR3 DNA: TGTGCCAGCAGGAGGTATGGGGACATCTACGAGCAGTACTTC
J gene: TRBJ2-7
D gene: -
V gene: TRBV6-1
clone size: -

CDR3 protein: CASSIAIAGFYEQYF
CDR3 DNA: TGTGCCAGTAGTATCGCAATAGCGGGATTTTACGAGCAGTACTTC
J gene: TRBJ2-7
D gene: TRBD2
V gene: TRBV19
clone size: -

CDR3 protein: CASSQGGGKKHSTDTQYF
CDR3 DNA: TGCGCCAGCAGCCAAGGAGGCGGGAAGAAACATTCCACAGATACGCAGTATTTT
J gene: TRBJ2-3
D gene: -
V gene: TRBV4-1
clone size: few

CDR3 protein: CAWKMPGVLNHYEQYF
CDR3 DNA: TGTGCCTGGAAAATGCCAGGGGTCTTAAACCACTACGAGCAGTACTTC
J gene: TRBJ2-7
D gene: -
V gene: TRBV30
clone size: -

CDR3 protein: CASKYPRASRDTYNEQFF
CDR3 DNA: TGTGCCAGCAAATATCCGAGGGCTAGCCGAGATACTTACAATGAGCAGTTCTTC
J gene: TRBJ2-1
D gene: -
V gene: TRBV7-2
clone size: few

CDR3 protein: CASSLQGGQETQYF
CDR3 DNA: TGCGCCAGCAGCTTACAGGGAGGGCAAGAGACCCAGTACTTC
J gene: TRBJ2-5
D gene: -
V gene: TRBV5-1
clone size: -

CDR3 protein: CASSLRPGTGALNTEAFF
CDR3 DNA: TGTGCCAGCAGCCTACGCCCGGGGACAGGGGCCTTGAACACTGAAGCTTTCTTT
J gene: TRBJ1-1
D gene: TRBD1
V gene: TRBV7-9
clone size: -

CDR3 protein: CALGPSGSRGTDTQYF
CDR3 DNA: TGCGCTCTCGGTCCTAGCGGGAGTCGGGGCACAGATACGCAGTATTTT
J gene: TRBJ2-3
D gene: TRBD2
V gene: TRBV28
clone size: -

CDR3 protein: CASSLVAWGKYEQYF
CDR3 DNA: TGTGCCAGCAGTTTAGTTGCCTGGGGAAAATACGAGCAGTACTTC
J gene: TRBJ2-7
D gene: -
V gene: TRBV28
clone size: few